Each of the 6 T cell receptor beta chains below was sequenced from the same sample in a study of blood T cells in healthy people across ages. The use of a sample-barcoded 5' primer and a J-beta primer mix characterized a second PCR of roughly 6 to 11 cycles. MiXCR, run by TCRdb on the 5' RACE reads, gives a single entry per CDR3 protein. The sample yields about 1 million distinct CDR3 sequences, roughly 45% seen once. Input material: blood. These receptors originate from a woman aged 60-75 years in good health.

This clonotype was observed many times. This chain connects TRBV5-1 to TRBJ2-7; 8 nucleotides align to TRBD1. Per germline, CDR1 SGHRS and CDR2 YFSETQ. The CDR3 length is 14 residues. V shed 4 bases and J 6 bases; nucleotides not matched to a gene: 9. The CDR3 loop is CASSLRDRGGEQYF. The DNA for the CDR3 is TGCGCCAGCAGCCTACGAGACAGGGGAGGCGAGCAGTACTTC.

This clonotype came up a few times. The chain links TRBV30 to TRBJ2-7; unclear D gene. The CDR3 loop spans 13 amino acids. The germline CDR1 and CDR2 sequences are GTSNPN and SVGIG (reference sequence). V lost 1 base and J lost 4, with 11 bases in between. The CDR3 sequence: CAWSGSRGYEQYF. The CDR3 bases are TGTGCCTGGAGTGGTAGTAGAGGATACGAGCAGTACTTC.

The V call is TRBV29-1, the J call TRBJ2-3; D ambiguous. Germline V gene sequence: CDR1 SQVTM, CDR2 ANQGSEA. The CDR3 runs 13 residues. With 7 bases removed from V and 2 bases from J, the gap between germline ends came to 13 bases. The CDR3 loop reads CSALGLFTDTQYF. CDR3 in DNA: TGCAGCGCCCTCGGGCTCTTCACAGATACGCAGTATTTT.

Concerning this clonotype itself: The junction departs from germline at one end; a sequencing error may be responsible. The chain recombines TRBV6-1 with TRBJ2-5, with D hard to call. The J call may be faulty, since TRBJ2-7 better matches the DNA end. The CDR3 sequence is 13 residues long. Germline assignment: CDR1 MNHNS and CDR2 SASEGT. Written as DNA, the CDR3 is TGTGCCTGCAGTGAAGTAATAGTCGACGAGCAGTACTTC. Amino acids: CACSEVIVDEQYF.

The chain uses TRBV28 and TRBJ1-2; D is perhaps TRBD1 (6 bases). Looked up from germline, CDR1 is MDHEN and CDR2 is SYDVKM. Trimming removed 4 bases from V and 4 bases from J, with 16 bases in between. CDR3 length equals 15 residues. As DNA, the CDR3 is TGTGCCAGCAGTTCCGGGGGGCACCCTGGCTATGGCTACACCTTC. Translated: CASSSGGHPGYGYTF.

This chain links TRBV3-1 with TRBJ1-2; 7 bases map to TRBD1. Germline V gives CDR1 LGHDT, CDR2 YNNKEL (reference sequence). V shed 5 bases and J 4 bases; nucleotides not matched to a gene: 4. The CDR3 extends over 13 amino acids. As DNA, the CDR3 is TGTGCCAGCAGCGGGGAGGGGGCCTATGGCTACACCTTC. Protein: CASSGEGAYGYTF.